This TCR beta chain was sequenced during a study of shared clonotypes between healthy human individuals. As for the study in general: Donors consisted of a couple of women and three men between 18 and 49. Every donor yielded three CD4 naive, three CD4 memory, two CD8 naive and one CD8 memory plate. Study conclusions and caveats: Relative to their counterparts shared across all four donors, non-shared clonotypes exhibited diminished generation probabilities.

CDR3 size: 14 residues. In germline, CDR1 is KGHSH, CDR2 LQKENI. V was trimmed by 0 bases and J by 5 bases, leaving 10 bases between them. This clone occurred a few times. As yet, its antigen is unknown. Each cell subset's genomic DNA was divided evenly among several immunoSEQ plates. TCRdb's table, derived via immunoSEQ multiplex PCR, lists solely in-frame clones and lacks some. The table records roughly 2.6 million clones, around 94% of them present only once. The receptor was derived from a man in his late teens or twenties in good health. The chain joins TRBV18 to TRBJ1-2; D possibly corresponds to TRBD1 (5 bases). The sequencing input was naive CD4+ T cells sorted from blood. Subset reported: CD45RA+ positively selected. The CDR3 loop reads CASSPPDSRYGYTF. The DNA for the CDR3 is TGTGCCAGCTCACCACCTGACAGTAGATATGGCTACACCTTC.